The present T cell receptor beta chain was sequenced within a study of T cell changes during pregnancy in multiple sclerosis. Clones were read by immunoSEQ multiplex PCR, and TCRdb kept only the in-frame ones, dropping some. The sample records some 94,000 clones, 80% to 95% being singletons. The source was peripheral blood, collected in the first trimester of pregnancy. This TCR came from a female donor in good health, enrolled as a control in a pregnancy study.

This CDR3 reads CASSLAFDRPNYGYTF. DNA of the CDR3: TGCGCCAGCAGCTTGGCCTTCGACAGACCTAACTATGGCTACACCTTC. V is TRBV5-1 and J is TRBJ1-2, with D perhaps TRBD1 (5 bases). Germline-derived CDR1 and CDR2 are SGHRS and YFSETQ. This CDR3 has 16 residues. V was pared by 0 bases and J by 0 bases, with 12 bases between.